This T cell receptor (beta chain) originates from a study of T cell responses to AZD1222 COVID-19 vaccine. Profiled with immunoSEQ multiplex PCR; TCRdb holds only in-frame clones, not every one. Altogether 70,000 or so clones are present, around four fifths being singletons, with the ten largest covering 25%. Whole-study results and caveats: Donors in the cohort were predominantly white British and more often female, and clonal diversity was possibly underestimated. Regions left unmutated in variants are reportedly the target of nearly half of spike-specific TCRs. In all cases, repertoires were sampled only after the peak T cell response.

As regards this clone: Its antigen is as yet unknown. The junction differs from germline at one of its ends, possibly a read error.

Investigators merged groups given second doses at roughly 4 or roughly 12 weeks. Sequencing used peripheral blood, obtained 28 days after the second AZD1222 dose. The clonotype comes from an adult who received the AZD1222 COVID-19 vaccine.

CDR3 region: CASRDYGQGAQETQYF. Here the CDR3 DNA reads TGTGCCAGCAGGGACTATGGACAGGGGGCCCAAGAGACCCAGTACTTC. The rearrangement joins TRBV6-4 to TRBJ2-5; 11 bases fit TRBD1. Germline V gives CDR1 MRHNA, CDR2 SNTAGT. CDR3 length: 16 residues.